A selection of T cell receptor beta chains follows, all from one sample in a study of blood T cell repertoires in COVID-19. Libraries were prepared by immunoSEQ multiplex PCR; TCRdb keeps only in-frame clonotypes and omits some of them. This repertoire shows under 200,000 clones, 80% to 90% found once; its top ten account for around 8.2%. The material sequenced was peripheral blood. Receptors were obtained from a man aged 60 to 75 with acute or convalescent COVID-19. The CDR3 runs from the conserved cysteine through the conserved F or W. A D gene is named only where the DNA matches it firmly. Some rows mark clone size as missing; the rest say once, few, many or name a class of expanded clone.

V	size	J	D	DNA	CDR3
TRBV19	-	TRBJ2-1	TRBD2	TGTGCCTCCCGGGACGCCCGGGGGAGCGGGGTATACAATGAGCAGTTCTTC	CASRDARGSGVYNEQFF
TRBV11-2	-	TRBJ2-2	-	TGTGCCAGCAGCTTAGAACATACCGGGGAGCTGTTTTTT	CASSLEHTGELFF
TRBV13	-	TRBJ2-3	-	TGTGCCAGCAGACCTGAGCGGGTATACACAGATACGCAGTATTTT	CASRPERVYTDTQYF
TRBV5-1	-	TRBJ2-3	-	TGCGCCAGCAGCTTGAGTTATACTAGAAGCACAGATACGCAGTATTTT	CASSLSYTRSTDTQYF
TRBV6-1	-	TRBJ1-2	TRBD1	TGTGCCAGCAGTGAACGAGGGGCAGGGGGGCACTATGGCTACACCTTC	CASSERGAGGHYGYTF
TRBV19	-	TRBJ2-7	TRBD1	TGTGCCAGTAGTATAGGTGGGACAGGAGCCTACGAGCAGTACTTC	CASSIGGTGAYEQYF
TRBV19	few	TRBJ1-5	-	TGTGCCAGTAGTATCGTCAGGGGTCCGTATCAGCCCCAGCATTTT	CASSIVRGPYQPQHF
TRBV5-1	-	TRBJ1-1	-	TGCGCCAGCAGCTTGACAGGGTACACTGAAGCTTTCTTT	CASSLTGYTEAFF
TRBV7-9	-	TRBJ1-1	-	TGTGCCAGCAGCTTCCAGGGTGGAACTGAAGCTTTCTTT	CASSFQGGTEAFF
TRBV11-3	-	TRBJ2-1	-	TGTGCCAGCAGCCGAGGGCGGGGACCCTACAATGAGCAGTTCTTC	CASSRGRGPYNEQFF
TRBV5-1	-	TRBJ1-2	TRBD1	TGCGCCAGCAGCTATCAGGGGGACACATACTATGGCTACACCTTC	CASSYQGDTYYGYTF
TRBV19	-	TRBJ1-2	-	TGTGCCAGTAGTATAGATCTCCTCCGAGGCTATGGCTACACCTTC	CASSIDLLRGYGYTF
TRBV27	-	TRBJ2-3	-	TGTGCCAGCAGTCCCCAGGCCACAGATACGCAGTATTTT	CASSPQATDTQYF
TRBV24-1	-	TRBJ2-3	TRBD1	TGTGCCACCAGTCTGACAGGGACCATCACAGATACGCAGTATTTT	CATSLTGTITDTQYF
TRBV24-1	-	TRBJ2-1	-	TGTGCCACCAGTGATTTTACTAGTCTAAATGAGCAGTTCTTC	CATSDFTSLNEQFF
TRBV2	-	TRBJ2-7	TRBD2	TGTGCCAGCGGACCGACTAGCGGGAGATACGAGCAGTACTTC	CASGPTSGRYEQYF
TRBV6-5	-	TRBJ2-2	TRBD1	TGTGCCAGCAGCAGGACAGGGGGCGGCGGGGAGCTGTTTTTT	CASSRTGGGGELFF
TRBV12-3/TRBV12-4	-	TRBJ1-3	-	TGTGCCAGCAGCAGGCAAACAAACACCATATATTTT	CASSRQTNTIYF
TRBV5-1	few	TRBJ1-1	-	TGCGCCAGCAGCTTAACAGGGAACACTGAAGCTTTCTTT	CASSLTGNTEAFF
TRBV7-6	-	TRBJ2-1	TRBD2	TGTGCCAGCAGCCCTGGGAGCGGGAGTCTAGATGAGCAGTTCTTC	CASSPGSGSLDEQFF
TRBV7-9	few	TRBJ1-4	-	TGTGCCAGCGAGGTTGGGGGCCATGAAAAACTGTTTTTT	CASEVGGHEKLFF
TRBV7-2	-	TRBJ1-1	TRBD1	TGTGCCAGCAGCTTAGCGGCAGGGGGTATCGGCACTGAAGCTTTCTTT	CASSLAAGGIGTEAFF
TRBV24-1	-	TRBJ1-2	-	TGTGCCACCCAGAGCAGTCTCGGGAACTATGGCTACACCTTC	CATQSSLGNYGYTF
TRBV16	-	TRBJ1-3	TRBD1	TGTGCCAGCAGCCAATCGCAGGGGGAAGGAAACACCATATATTTT	CASSQSQGEGNTIYF
TRBV28	-	TRBJ1-1	TRBD1	TGTGCCAGCAAGGGACAGGGAAACACTGAAGCTTTCTTT	CASKGQGNTEAFF
TRBV29-1	-	TRBJ1-1	-	TGCAGCGCACAGATGGGCACTGAAGCTTTCTTT	CSAQMGTEAFF